These T cell receptor beta chains were read from a single sample in a study of cytomegalovirus exposure and HLA in healthy donors. The repertoire was sequenced with immunoSEQ multiplex PCR; TCRdb's copy has only in-frame clones and lacks some. Here the sample spans fewer than 250,000 clones, about nine tenths being singletons. Sequenced input: PBMCs. Receptors originate from a woman between 18 and 29 years old in good health and CMV-seropositive. The CDR3 runs from the conserved cysteine through the conserved F or W. A D gene is named only where the DNA matches it firmly. For some rows the clone size is stated as once, few or many, or as a class when expanded; others skip it.

cdr3_nt cdr3_aa d_call j_call clone_size v_call
TGCGCCAGCAGCCAAGATCGGGTCTGGGTAGCGGGCCCAGAGACCCAGTACTTC CASSQDRVWVAGPETQYF TRBD2 TRBJ2-5 - TRBV4-1
TGTGCCAGCAGCGGAAGGACAGGCAATCAGCCCCAGCATTTT CASSGRTGNQPQHF - TRBJ1-5 - TRBV6-1
TGTGCCAGCAGCGTAGGTTCGGGGTCAGCTCAGCCCCAGCATTTT CASSVGSGSAQPQHF - TRBJ1-5 few TRBV9
TGCGCCAGCAGTGAGGAGCAGGGGGTTAATCAGCCCCAGCATTTT CASSEEQGVNQPQHF TRBD1 TRBJ1-5 - TRBV10-2
TGTGCCAGCAGCCCCGCCCAGGCTCCTGGAAACACCATATATTTT CASSPAQAPGNTIYF - TRBJ1-3 - TRBV6-5
TGTGCCAGCAGCGCGGGTCCAGGGTATCAGCCCCAGCATTTT CASSAGPGYQPQHF - TRBJ1-5 few TRBV9
TGTGCCAGCAGTTTCGCGGACAGGGGGCTAAGAACTGAAGCTTTCTTT CASSFADRGLRTEAFF TRBD1 TRBJ1-1 - TRBV28
TGTGCCAGCAGCTATCGCTCTGGAAACACCATATATTTT CASSYRSGNTIYF - TRBJ1-3 - TRBV11-2
TGCAGCGCCGGGTCCGGACACCACGATACAGTACTGTTTTTT CSAGSGHHDTVLFF - TRBJ1-4 - TRBV29-1
TGTGCCAGCAGCCCGGGACAGCGGAACACTGAAGCTTTCTTT CASSPGQRNTEAFF TRBD1 TRBJ1-1 - TRBV28